The 22 T cell receptor beta chains given below trace back to one sample, sequenced in a study of regulatory T cells in long-lasting Graves disease. The TCR beta library used iRepertoire HTBI primers with Arm-PCR amplification of CDR3. In TCRdb, the multiplex PCR reads were re-called with MiXCR into one record per CDR3 protein. The data contain around 480,000 distinct CDR3 sequences, under 20% of them seen just once; the ten biggest clones take up more than 9%. The time point: newly diagnosed GD, antithyroid drugs for less than 3 months. PBMCs were the source of the RNA used for TCR sequencing. This sample also appeared in a second study, on T cells in Graves' hyperthyroidism and ophthalmopathy.

Sequencing was performed on peripheral blood mononuclear cells (PBMCs), taken at new diagnosis, from a patient treated with antithyroid drugs. The origin of the receptors is a man between 40 and 49 years old with Graves disease.

This clonotype turned up a few times. CDR3 DNA: TGTGCCAGCAGTTACGGACTAACGGCCTACGAGCAGTACTTC. Its translation is CASSYGLTAYEQYF. The chain is built from TRBV6-2 or TRBV6-3 and TRBJ2-7; D is perhaps TRBD2 (6 bases). Germline V gene data show CDR1 as MNHEY and CDR2 as SVGEGT. The CDR3 spans 14 residues. Trimming took off 2 bases at V and 2 bases at J, with 10 bases between the two ends.

This clonotype was seen ten or more times. The chain employs TRBV12-3 or TRBV12-4 and TRBJ2-5; D might be TRBD2 (6 bases). The CDR3 length is 16 residues. V dropped 5 bases and J dropped 8 bases, with 24 bases sitting between them. CDR3 amino acids: CASSLHPPGLGNTQYF. The CDR3 nucleotides are TGTGCCAGCAGTCTACACCCTCCGGGACTGGGTAACACCCAGTACTTC.

Many counts were recorded for this clonotype. This chain joins TRBV20-1 and TRBJ2-7, with 8 bases aligning to TRBD2. With 5 bases clipped from V and 3 bases from J, the junction kept 12 bases outside the gene matches. The CDR3 loop spans 15 amino acids. Germline V gene data show CDR1 as DFQATT and CDR2 as SNEGSKA (reference sequence). The CDR3 coding sequence is TGCAGTGCTCCCCCCCAGCGGGAGTACGTCTACGAGCAGTACTTC. Translation gives CSAPPQREYVYEQYF.

This chain connects TRBV12-3 or TRBV12-4 to TRBJ2-5; D unclear. Trimming took off 5 bases at V and 0 bases at J, with 7 bases between the two ends. This CDR3 is 13 amino acids long. The DNA of the CDR3 is TGTGCCAGCAGTGAACACAACCAAGAGACCCAGTACTTC. As protein: CASSEHNQETQYF.

This clonotype was seen at least ten times. The chain links TRBV11-3 to TRBJ1-2, with D tentatively TRBD1 (6 bases). The germline V gene has CDR1 SGHNT and CDR2 YENEEA. CDR3 length: 14 amino acids. Trimming shortened V by 5 bases and J by 0 bases, and 10 bases separated the two germline ends. This CDR3 is CASSIRGANYGYTF. The CDR3 nucleotides read TGTGCCAGCAGCATCAGGGGCGCTAACTATGGCTACACCTTC.

This clonotype was detected only a few times. A much larger clone sits a single nucleotide away, making a read error possible. J is TRBJ2-3 and V is TRBV7-9, with 10 bases that match TRBD2. The junction had 7 bases not matched to a gene; V was cut back by 5 bases and J by 8 bases. This CDR3 comprises 14 residues. CDR1 and CDR2 (germline): SEHNR, FQNEAQ (reference sequence). The DNA of the CDR3 is TGTGCCAGCAGCCCGCTAGCGGGAGTGGGTACGCAGTATTTT. The encoded protein is CASSPLAGVGTQYF. Filled out from reference TRBV7-9 and TRBJ2-3, the complete variable domain reads DTGVSQNPRHKITKRGQNVTFRCDPISEHNRLYWYRQTLGQGPEFLTYFQNEAQLEKSRLLSDRFSAERPKGSFSTLEIQRTEQGDSAMYLCASSPLAGVGTQYFGPGTRLTVL.

This clonotype has at least ten counts. This chain links TRBV2 with TRBJ1-5, with D perhaps TRBD1 (6 bases). The V gene's germline CDR1 is SNHLY and CDR2 FYNNEI. There are 13 residues in the CDR3. The V and J ends lost 7 bases and 6 bases respectively, with 13 bases between them. The CDR3 sequence: CASTGEAAQPQHF. The CDR3 coding sequence is TGTGCCAGCACAGGGGAAGCGGCTCAGCCCCAGCATTTT.

There are a few counts of this clonotype. The V gene is TRBV19, the J gene TRBJ2-7; 7 bases match TRBD1. Germline V gene sequence: CDR1 LNHDA, CDR2 SQIVND (reference sequence). V gave up 5 bases and J gave up 0 bases; unmatched junction bases: 10. The CDR3 totals 16 residues. In DNA, the CDR3 is TGTGCCAGTAGTCCGAGGGGGACAGAGCACTCCTACGAGCAGTACTTC. Its protein is CASSPRGTEHSYEQYF.

This clonotype was counted only a few times. The genes are TRBV5-8 and TRBJ2-3; TRBD2 aligns across 7 bases. The J segment lost 3 bases and the V segment lost 4 bases, leaving 8 bases of the junction unmatched. Germline CDR1 is SGHTS and CDR2 is YDEGEE. This CDR3 has 15 amino acids. The CDR3 here is CASSPGAGSTDTQYF. The DNA for the CDR3 is TGTGCCAGCAGCCCGGGAGCGGGAAGTACAGATACGCAGTATTTT.

This clonotype was seen only a few times. This rearrangement joins TRBV4-1 to TRBJ2-2; D is undetermined. Between the trimmed V and J ends, which lost 0 bases and 6 bases, there was a span of 8 bases. CDR1 and CDR2 from the germline V gene are MGHRA and YSYEKL. The CDR3 contains 14 residues. The CDR3 loop reads CASSQDEEAGELFF. The DNA of the CDR3 is TGCGCCAGCAGCCAAGATGAAGAAGCCGGGGAGCTGTTTTTT.

This clonotype was found a few times. V gene TRBV20-1 combines with J gene TRBJ1-5; D may be TRBD1 (6 bases). V lost 5 bases to trimming and J lost 0 bases, with 8 bases between them. CDR1 DFQATT and CDR2 SNEGSKA come from the germline V gene (reference sequence). The CDR3 totals 13 residues. The CDR3 DNA follows: TGCAGTGCTCGGGACACTAGCAATCAGCCCCAGCATTTT. Translated, it gives CSARDTSNQPQHF.

Worth noting for this clonotype: A much more abundant neighbour one base away suggests this may be a read error. The V call is TRBV11-3, the J call TRBJ2-1; 12 bases match TRBD2. This CDR3 has 16 amino acids. The V gene's germline CDR1 is SGHNT and CDR2 YENEEA. CDR3 nucleotide sequence: TGTGCCGGCAGCTCCCGACTAGCGGGAGTGGTCATGGAGCAGTTCTTC. It is translated as CAGSSRLAGVVMEQFF.

This clonotype appeared many times. V gene TRBV12-3 or TRBV12-4 combines with J gene TRBJ2-2, with TRBD2 matching over 8 bases. The trim removed 1 base at V and 3 bases at J, leaving 4 bases unmatched. This CDR3 has 16 amino acids. Here the CDR3 reads CASSLDSGADTGELFF. The CDR3 nucleotides read TGTGCCAGCAGTTTAGATAGCGGGGCTGACACCGGGGAGCTGTTTTTT.

The rearrangement uses TRBV29-1 and TRBJ1-2; D is ambiguous. CDR1 is SQVTM and CDR2 is ANQGSEA in the germline V gene. V was trimmed by 3 bases and J by 5 bases, leaving 7 bases between them. This CDR3 is 11 amino acids long. CDR3 amino acids: CSVDAGYGYTF. The DNA for the CDR3 is TGCAGCGTTGATGCAGGATATGGCTACACCTTC.

This clonotype was detected ten times or more. The J gene is TRBJ2-5, the V gene TRBV7-8; 7 bases are shared with TRBD2. V lost 3 bases, J lost 5 bases, and 12 bases stayed unmatched. Germline values: CDR1 SGHVS, CDR2 FQNEAQ. The CDR3 spans 16 residues. The CDR3 loop reads CASSLLADLPGETQYF. The CDR3 DNA reads TGTGCCAGCAGCTTGCTAGCGGACTTACCTGGGGAGACCCAGTACTTC.

This clonotype was picked up many times. This chain connects TRBV6-5 to TRBJ2-7; D remains unclear. CDR3 length equals 14 residues. The V end lost 4 bases, the J end lost 3 bases, and 13 bases lay between the germline ends. Germline loops: CDR1 MNHEY, CDR2 SVGAGI. The CDR3 region has the DNA TGTGCCAGCAGTTTCGGTAGGGTTCGCTACGAGCAGTACTTC. It yields the protein CASSFGRVRYEQYF.

This clonotype was picked up many times. CDR3 residues: CSAKRLTATDTQYF. CDR3 coding DNA: TGCAGTGCTAAGCGCTTGACAGCTACAGATACGCAGTATTTT. The chain is built from TRBV20-1 and TRBJ2-3, with TRBD1 as a possible D gene (5 bases). The CDR3 extends over 14 amino acids. V shed 4 bases and J shed 3 bases, with 14 bases lying between them. From germline, CDR1 is DFQATT and CDR2 SNEGSKA (reference sequence).

The rearrangement joins TRBV10-1 to TRBJ2-2; D uncertain. Trimming took 2 bases from V and 6 from J, leaving 7 bases between them. CDR3 length: 13 residues. Germline values: CDR1 WNHNN, CDR2 SYGVQD (reference sequence). The CDR3 bases are TGCGCCAGCAGTGAGAGATTCTCCGGGGAGCTGTTTTTT. As protein: CASSERFSGELFF.

The sample holds a few counts of this clonotype. The CDR3 reads CASSYTGQSGNTIYF. The CDR3 DNA is TGCGCCAGCAGTTATACAGGGCAATCTGGAAACACCATATATTTT. The rearrangement links TRBV4-1 to TRBJ1-3; D possibly corresponds to TRBD1 (6 bases). The CDR3 is 15 amino acids. Trimming removed 6 bases from V and 1 base from J, with 13 bases in between. CDR1 MGHRA and CDR2 YSYEKL come from the germline V gene.

The chain is built from TRBV20-1 and TRBJ1-4, with a weak D call TRBD1 (5 bases). Germline V gene data show CDR1 as DFQATT and CDR2 as SNEGSKA (reference sequence). The CDR3 totals 11 residues. Trimming took 8 bases from V and 8 from J, leaving 12 bases between them. The CDR3 sequence is CSSGTQEKLFF. CDR3 sequence (DNA): TGCAGTTCCGGGACGCAGGAAAAACTGTTTTTT.

In this sample, this clonotype turned up a few times. Here the CDR3 omits its conserved ending phenylalanine or tryptophan, so a read error is the likely source. V gene TRBV3-1 combines with J gene TRBJ2-7; no reliable D call. CDR3 size: 15 residues. The ends were cut back, 0 bases at V and 0 bases at J, with 9 bases in the middle. Germline V lookup: CDR1 LGHDT, CDR2 YNNKEL (reference sequence). CDR3 amino acids: CASSQDRLSSYEQYL. The DNA for the CDR3 is TGTGCCAGCAGCCAAGACCGACTTAGCTCCTACGAGCAGTACCTC.

This clonotype was seen ten or more times. The genes are TRBV7-9 and TRBJ2-1; maybe TRBD2 (6 bases). Germline V gene lookup returns CDR1 SEHNR and CDR2 FQNEAQ (reference sequence). V shed 4 bases and J shed 8 bases, with 18 bases lying between them. This CDR3 has 15 amino acids. For the CDR3, the DNA is TGTGCCAGCAGCTGGGACCGGGAGTCAGTTGATGAGCAGTTCTTC. It translates to CASSWDRESVDEQFF. Combining the CDR3 with reference TRBV7-9 and TRBJ2-1 gives the whole variable domain DTGVSQNPRHKITKRGQNVTFRCDPISEHNRLYWYRQTLGQGPEFLTYFQNEAQLEKSRLLSDRFSAERPKGSFSTLEIQRTEQGDSAMYLCASSWDRESVDEQFFGPGTRLTVL.